The 27 T cell receptor beta chains in this list originate from one sample, sequenced in a study of blood T cells in healthy people across ages. A J-beta primer mix and a sample-barcoded 5' primer were used in a second PCR of about 6 to 12 cycles. In TCRdb, the 5' RACE reads were re-called with MiXCR into one record per CDR3 protein. Altogether more than 900,000 distinct CDR3 sequences are present, roughly a quarter being singletons, with the ten largest covering approximately 0.71%. The same data also contributed to another study, on T cells of mothers and their children.

The specimen was blood. All receptors derive from a girl aged 2 to 10 in good health.

The CDR3 sequence is CASGTTDPHGYTF. The DNA of the CDR3 is TGTGCTAGTGGCACGACGGACCCCCACGGCTACACCTTC. The rearrangement uses TRBV12-5 and TRBJ1-2, with no clear D. The CDR3 contains 13 residues. V lost 6 bases, J lost 8 bases, and 16 bases lay in between. Looked up from germline, CDR1 is LGHNT and CDR2 is FRNRAP.

In its sample, this clonotype was seen a few times. The chain joins TRBV7-9 to TRBJ2-3, with D possibly matching TRBD1 (6 bases). Germline V gene lookup returns CDR1 SEHNR and CDR2 FQNEAQ (reference sequence). The CDR3 length is 15 residues. Trimming removed 2 bases at V and 2 bases at J, with 11 bases between. DNA for the CDR3: TGTGCCAGCAGCTTACCCACAGGGTTCACAGATACGCAGTATTTT. Protein product: CASSLPTGFTDTQYF.

The rearrangement joins TRBV28 to TRBJ2-7; 9 bases line up with TRBD2. Trimming at V came to 2 bases and at J to 4 bases, leaving 6 bases not matched to a gene. This CDR3 region has 15 residues. Germline CDR1 reads MDHEN; CDR2 reads SYDVKM. This CDR3 is CASSLRLAARYEQYF. Written as DNA, the CDR3 is TGTGCCAGCAGTTTACGACTAGCGGCCCGTTACGAGCAGTACTTC.

The chain recombines TRBV20-1 with TRBJ2-5; unclear D gene. The CDR3 consists of 14 residues. The germline V gene encodes CDR1 DFQATT and CDR2 SNEGSKA (reference sequence). Trimming took 7 bases from V and 3 from J, leaving 18 bases between them. The CDR3 DNA reads as TGCAGTGTAAGGCGGCCTTCTTCAAAAGAGACCCAGTACTTC. This codes for CSVRRPSSKETQYF.

A few counts support this clonotype. The chain joins TRBV29-1 to TRBJ2-5, with D possibly TRBD1 on 7 matching bases. The CDR3 runs 12 residues. Between the trimmed V and J ends, which lost 7 bases and 2 bases, there was a span of 11 bases. CDR1 SQVTM and CDR2 ANQGSEA come from the germline V gene. CDR3 in DNA: TGCAGCGGTGCAGGGGGGCAAGAGACCCAGTACTTC. Its translation: CSGAGGQETQYF.

This clonotype has only a few counts. This chain connects TRBV29-1 to TRBJ2-7; D may be TRBD1 (6 bases). Looked up from germline, CDR1 is SQVTM and CDR2 is ANQGSEA. The V gene lost 6 bases and the J gene lost 5 bases, with 14 bases spanning the gap. The CDR3 runs 12 residues. CDR3 protein: CSVQQGVHEQYF. CDR3 bases: TGCAGCGTCCAACAGGGTGTCCACGAGCAGTACTTC.

The chain carries TRBV4-3 and TRBJ2-1; the match to TRBD1 covers 8 bases. V gave up 5 bases and J gave up 1 base; unmatched junction bases: 10. The CDR3 runs 17 residues. The germline gives CDR1 LGHNA, CDR2 YSLEER. The CDR3 region is CASSYPSTGGSYNEQFF. CDR3 bases: TGCGCCAGCAGCTATCCCTCAACAGGGGGATCCTACAATGAGCAGTTCTTC.

This clonotype appeared once. The chain links TRBV20-1 to TRBJ1-2; a weak D match, TRBD1 (6 bases). The length of the CDR3 is 13 residues. From germline, CDR1 is DFQATT and CDR2 SNEGSKA (reference sequence). The ends were cut back, 4 bases at V and 5 bases at J, with 14 bases in the middle. The CDR3 DNA is TGCAGTGCTATAAAGGGGGAACGATATGGCTACACCTTC. The encoded protein is CSAIKGERYGYTF.

The table lists this clonotype with a few counts. The V gene is TRBV5-1, the J gene TRBJ2-5, with 9 nucleotides matching TRBD2. Germline V lookup: CDR1 SGHRS, CDR2 YFSETQ. CDR3 size: 15 residues. With 5 bases clipped from V and 1 base from J, the junction kept 6 bases outside the gene matches. DNA for the CDR3: TGCGCCAGCAGAGTTAGCGGGGGAGTCCAAGAGACCCAGTACTTC. Translation: CASRVSGGVQETQYF.

This clonotype showed up just a few times. The chain links TRBV5-4 to TRBJ2-5; 11 bases are a match to TRBD2. The CDR3 spans 17 residues. V lost 4 bases and J lost 7; bases outside the gene matches: 15. CDR1 is SGHNT and CDR2 is YYREEE in the germline V gene (reference sequence). CDR3 region: CASSPGGLAALVGTQYF. In DNA, the CDR3 is TGTGCCAGCAGCCCGGGGGGACTAGCGGCACTTGTCGGGACCCAGTACTTC.

This chain connects TRBV14 to TRBJ1-1, with D maybe TRBD1 (5 bases). The CDR3 spans 15 residues. Germline lookup yields CDR1 SGHDN and CDR2 FVKESK. V lost 0 bases, J lost 7 bases, and 15 bases lay in between. The CDR3 bases are TGTGCCAGCAGCCAAGAACCCCCGTCGACAGTTGAAGCTTTCTTT. It translates to CASSQEPPSTVEAFF.

The chain links TRBV15 to TRBJ2-6; no reliable D call. The CDR3 sequence is 14 residues long. From germline, CDR1 is LNHNV and CDR2 YYDKDF (reference sequence). V gave up 4 bases and J gave up 1 base, with 5 bases separating them. CDR3 sequence reads: CATSTASGANVLTF. The CDR3 DNA is TGTGCCACCAGCACCGCATCTGGGGCCAACGTCCTGACTTTC.

This clonotype was detected only a few times. The chain joins TRBV3-1 to TRBJ2-7; tentatively, D is TRBD1 or TRBD2 (5 bases each). V lost 4 bases and J 7 bases, leaving 17 bases between the germline ends. This CDR3 has 14 residues. The germline gives CDR1 LGHDT, CDR2 YNNKEL (reference sequence). Here the CDR3 reads CASSPARGVGEQYF. The CDR3 DNA reads TGTGCCAGCAGCCCCGCTAGAGGGGTAGGGGAGCAGTACTTC.

The chain links TRBV28 to TRBJ2-4; D call uncertain. The CDR3 is made up of 16 amino acids. From germline, CDR1 is MDHEN and CDR2 SYDVKM. Trimming took 3 bases from V and 3 from J, leaving 15 bases between them. CDR3 sequence (DNA): TGTGCCAGCAGTTTTGAAGAGTCAAGGGTCAAAAACATTCAGTACTTC. Its protein is CASSFEESRVKNIQYF. The full variable domain, rest sourced from reference TRBV28 and TRBJ2-4, is DVKVTQSSRYLVKRTGEKVFLECVQDMDHENMFWYRQDPGLGLRLIYFSYDVKMKEKGDIPEGYSVSREKKERFSLILESASTNQTSMYLCASSFEESRVKNIQYFGAGTRLSVL.

The V call is TRBV2, the J call TRBJ2-5; 8 bases are a match to TRBD1. Germline CDR1 is SNHLY and CDR2 is FYNNEI. J was trimmed by 5 bases and V by 3 bases; bases with no gene match: 8. CDR3 size: 15 residues. The CDR3 DNA reads as TGTGCCAGCAGTGAGGACAGGACAGGGTCGGAGACCCAGTACTTC. Its protein product is CASSEDRTGSETQYF.

This clonotype was counted between two and nine times. CDR3 in amino acids: CASSLGLAEAFF. The CDR3 DNA follows: TGTGCCAGCAGCTTGGGGTTGGCTGAAGCTTTCTTT. The V call is TRBV11-2, the J call TRBJ1-1; D not resolved. There are 12 residues in the CDR3. Germline assignment: CDR1 SGHAT and CDR2 FQNNGV. Trimming cost V 3 bases and J 6 bases, with 8 bases left between them.

This clonotype showed up just a few times. The rearrangement uses TRBV2 and TRBJ2-7; TRBD2 matches 8 bases. Germline V CDR1 and CDR2: SNHLY, FYNNEI. V was pared by 4 bases and J by 0 bases, with 5 bases of the junction left unmatched. The CDR3 runs to 15 residues. As DNA, the CDR3 is TGTGCCAGCAGTGGAGCGGGGGACCTCTCCTACGAGCAGTACTTC. Translated: CASSGAGDLSYEQYF.

The chain recombines TRBV2 with TRBJ2-3; D gene unclear. Trimming removed 6 bases at V and 2 bases at J, with 9 bases between. The CDR3 has 13 residues. Germline values: CDR1 SNHLY, CDR2 FYNNEI. Here the CDR3 reads CASRRTNTDTQYF. The CDR3 DNA reads TGTGCCAGCAGACGGACCAACACAGATACGCAGTATTTT.

In regard to this clonotype: The CDR3 end shows no conserved phenylalanine or tryptophan, and so a read error is likely. The chain couples TRBV6-6 to TRBJ2-7, with a tentative D call TRBD2 (6 bases). Per the germline V gene, CDR1 is MNHNY and CDR2 is SVGAGI (reference sequence). V lost 2 bases and J lost 3, with 14 bases in between. The CDR3 loop spans 15 amino acids. CDR3 DNA sequence: TGTGCCAGCAGTTACCCAAGAGGGGAGGTCTACGAGCAGTACTCC. This sequence encodes CASSYPRGEVYEQYS.

The chain has TRBV4-2 and TRBJ2-7; D may match TRBD1 or TRBD2 (6 bases each). The CDR3 consists of 15 residues. CDR1 and CDR2 from the germline V gene are LGHNA and YNFKEQ. V lost 0 bases and J lost 2, with 11 bases in between. The CDR3 region is CASSQDWGATYEQYF. The CDR3 coding sequence is TGTGCCAGCAGCCAAGACTGGGGGGCCACCTACGAGCAGTACTTC.

The V gene is TRBV24-1, the J gene TRBJ2-1; D remains ambiguous. The CDR3 is made up of 12 amino acids. Looked up from germline, CDR1 is KGHDR and CDR2 is SFDVKD. Trimming removed 0 bases from V and 11 bases from J, with 7 bases in between. The CDR3 DNA follows: TGTGCCACCAGTGATTTGGGTCTAAAGCAGTTCTTC. Protein product: CATSDLGLKQFF.

The table lists this clonotype with a few counts. The chain combines TRBV5-1 with TRBJ2-7, with D perhaps assigned TRBD1 or TRBD2 (5 bases each). From germline, CDR1 is SGHRS and CDR2 YFSETQ. V shed 4 bases and J shed 0 bases, with 11 bases lying between them. The CDR3 extends over 14 amino acids. The CDR3 loop is CASSGDGPSYEQYF. The DNA for the CDR3 is TGCGCCAGCAGCGGGGACGGACCCTCCTACGAGCAGTACTTC.

This clonotype was seen a few times. The V gene is TRBV18, the J gene TRBJ1-1, with a possible D match to TRBD1 (5 bases). V lost 3 bases to trimming and J lost 3 bases, with 14 bases between them. The germline V gene has CDR1 KGHSH and CDR2 LQKENI. The length of the CDR3 is 15 residues. CDR3 residues: CASSPDGGIDTEAFF. The CDR3 DNA reads TGTGCCAGCTCACCTGATGGGGGAATCGACACTGAAGCTTTCTTT.

This clonotype was seen a handful of times. The chain has TRBV5-1 and TRBJ2-1; 7 positions match TRBD2. V gave up 2 bases and J gave up 6 bases; unmatched junction bases: 11. The CDR3 contains 16 residues. Germline CDR1 SGHRS, CDR2 YFSETQ. In DNA, the CDR3 is TGCGCCAGCAGCTTTCCTCGGACTGGCGGGGGCAATGAGCAGTTCTTC. Translated: CASSFPRTGGGNEQFF.

This clonotype was seen a handful of times. DNA of the CDR3: TGTGCCAGCAGCATTGGGACTAGCGGGAGAGCAGCAGATACGCAGTATTTT. This sequence encodes CASSIGTSGRAADTQYF. The J gene is TRBJ2-3, the V gene TRBV7-8, with 14 nucleotides matching TRBD2. The V gene end was trimmed by 5 bases and the J gene end by 4 bases; junction bases not matched to a gene: 8. Germline CDR1 and CDR2: SGHVS and FQNEAQ. This CDR3 comprises 17 residues.

The V call is TRBV9, the J call TRBJ2-3; D is possibly TRBD1 (5 bases). Trimming took 0 bases from V and 0 from J, leaving 14 bases between them. This CDR3 has 17 amino acids. Germline assignment: CDR1 SGDLS and CDR2 YYNGEE. The DNA of the CDR3 is TGTGCCAGCAGCGTAGGGGGCGGAGCACATAGCACAGATACGCAGTATTTT. Translation: CASSVGGGAHSTDTQYF.

The chain links TRBV5-1 to TRBJ2-5, with 9 positions matching TRBD2. Germline values: CDR1 SGHRS, CDR2 YFSETQ. This CDR3 comprises 16 residues. The V and J ends lost 2 bases and 2 bases, in that order; junction bases with no gene match: 7. The CDR3 DNA follows: TGCGCCAGCAGCTTTTTGACTAGCGGCCTACAAGAGACCCAGTACTTC. Amino acid sequence: CASSFLTSGLQETQYF.